This T cell receptor (beta chain) originates from a study of blood T cell repertoires in COVID-19. Overall study: From the United States, Italy and Spain came samples of acute and convalescent COVID-19. In each case, the material was cDNA or gDNA derived from T cells, B-cell-depleted T cells, or PBMCs.

The sample holds a few counts of this clone. The CDR3 is 18 residues long. Losses at the gene ends were 7 bases for V and 0 bases for J; bases not matched to a gene: 12. Germline lookup yields CDR1 MNHEY and CDR2 SMNVEV (reference sequence). In the study's own analysis: By means of reference gene primer amplification, nucleated cell counts were estimated. Some clones are missing from TCRdb's copy, which holds only in-frame ones; the method was immunoSEQ multiplex PCR. That table supplies the V and J calls and clone size; D and trimming were determined from the DNA. This table has roughly 140,000 clones, 65% to 80% appearing once.

The TCR originated in a man aged 60 to 69 with acute or convalescent COVID-19. Sequencing was done on a sample of peripheral blood. The chain is built from TRBV27 and TRBJ1-5; TRBD1 matches at 10 bases. The DNA for the CDR3 is TGTGCCAGCACCTTACACGGGACAGGGGTGTATAGCAATCAGCCCCAGCATTTT. As protein: CASTLHGTGVYSNQPQHF.